The 28 T cell receptor beta chains below all came from one sample that was sequenced in a study of T-cell reconstitution after alpha-beta-depleted transplantation in children. The TCRbeta library incorporated unique molecular identifiers. TCRdb used MiXCR to reprocess the PCR reads, holding one entry per CDR3 protein. The sample lists about 980,000 distinct CDR3 sequences; 25% to 30% were seen once. Sequenced material: PBMCs, mostly from graft donor cells, taken 360 days after TCRalphabeta/CD19-depleted stem cell transplant. These receptors originate from a boy younger than two who had a stem cell transplant for SCID, so the T cells may come from the graft donor.

This chain links TRBV2 with TRBJ2-7; possible D gene TRBD1, 7 bases. This CDR3 has 17 amino acids. V was clipped by 9 bases and J by 2 bases, with 26 bases between them. Germline CDR1 and CDR2: SNHLY and FYNNEI. CDR3 residues: CASSWNPGAGGTYEQYF. The CDR3 DNA follows: TGTGCCAGTTCGTGGAACCCCGGGGCAGGGGGGACCTACGAGCAGTACTTC.

The chain employs TRBV12-3 or TRBV12-4 and TRBJ2-7; D is uncertain. The CDR3 covers 12 residues. Between the trimmed V and J ends, which lost 3 bases and 5 bases, there was a span of 8 bases. The CDR3 here is CASSFYRDEQYF. As DNA, the CDR3 is TGTGCCAGCAGTTTTTACCGGGACGAGCAGTACTTC.

The V and J genes are TRBV7-8 and TRBJ2-6; possibly TRBD2 for D (6 bases). The V end lost 3 bases, the J end lost 0 bases, and 15 bases lay between the germline ends. Germline loops: CDR1 SGHVS, CDR2 FQNEAQ. The CDR3 has 18 residues. CDR3 sequence reads: CASSLGLLSSSGANVLTF. CDR3 coding DNA: TGTGCCAGCAGCTTGGGACTTCTCAGCTCCTCTGGGGCCAACGTCCTGACTTTC.

The rearrangement joins TRBV12-3 or TRBV12-4 to TRBJ1-2; 7 nucleotides align to TRBD1. This CDR3 has 16 amino acids. The V and J ends lost 2 bases and 3 bases, in that order; junction bases with no gene match: 9. The CDR3 here is CASSLYLRGKDYGYTF. The CDR3 coding sequence is TGTGCCAGCAGTTTATATCTCAGGGGGAAGGACTATGGCTACACCTTC.

V and J are TRBV4-3 and TRBJ1-2, with D tentatively TRBD1 (6 bases). Germline loops: CDR1 LGHNA, CDR2 YSLEER. Between the trimmed V and J ends, which lost 2 bases and 6 bases, there was a span of 10 bases. The CDR3 is 13 amino acids. The CDR3 loop is CASSQSGANGYTF. The CDR3 nucleotides are TGCGCCAGCAGCCAATCAGGGGCTAATGGCTACACCTTC.

In this sample, this clonotype turned up a few times. This chain links TRBV12-3 or TRBV12-4 with TRBJ1-4; D remains ambiguous. V gave up 1 base and J gave up 6 bases, with 6 bases separating them. CDR3 size: 13 residues. Written as DNA, the CDR3 is TGTGCCAGCAGTTTAGAATTGGATGAAAAACTGTTTTTT. The encoded protein is CASSLELDEKLFF.

This clonotype was found a few times. The gene calls are TRBV10-3 and TRBJ2-7; a possible D gene is TRBD2 (5 bases). V gave up 4 bases and J gave up 5 bases, with 21 bases separating them. The V gene's germline CDR1 is ENHRY and CDR2 SYGVKD. CDR3 size: 16 residues. CDR3 region: CAISGAWWRRFHEQYF. Written as DNA, the CDR3 is TGTGCCATCAGTGGGGCTTGGTGGAGGCGGTTCCACGAGCAGTACTTC.

This clonotype was found a few times. A junction end diverges from the germline sequence, so it may reflect a read error. This chain uses TRBV28 with TRBJ2-7; no firm D call. CDR1 is MDHEN, CDR2 SYDVKM, per germline. This CDR3 is 12 amino acids long. The CDR3 DNA sequence: TGTGCCAGCAGTTTAGCCTCCGACGAGCAGTACTTC. Translation: CASSLASDEQYF.

The V and J genes are TRBV23-1 and TRBJ2-6; D is undetermined. TRBV23-1 is annotated as an ORF whose role is uncertain. Trimming shortened V by 0 bases and J by 0 bases, and 12 bases separated the two germline ends. This CDR3 contains 18 residues. The CDR3 is CASSQSNSLVSGANVLTF. The CDR3 nucleotides read TGCGCCAGCAGTCAATCCAACAGCCTTGTCTCTGGGGCCAACGTCCTGACTTTC.

There are a few counts of this clonotype. V gene TRBV29-1 combines with J gene TRBJ2-3; D is possibly TRBD2 (6 bases). Germline CDR1 is SQVTM and CDR2 is ANQGSEA. V was trimmed by 8 bases and J by 0 bases, leaving 15 bases between them. There are 14 residues in the CDR3. The CDR3 sequence is CSSTGLTSTDTQYF. DNA for the CDR3: TGCAGCAGCACGGGACTTACTAGCACAGATACGCAGTATTTT.

This clonotype was detected a few times. This chain connects TRBV5-1 to TRBJ1-1; TRBD1 aligns across 8 bases. The CDR3 consists of 15 residues. Losses at the gene ends were 4 bases for V and 5 bases for J; bases not matched to a gene: 10. The germline CDR1 and CDR2 sequences are SGHRS and YFSETQ. In DNA, the CDR3 is TGCGCCAGCAGCGCTGGGGGGACAGGACCTACTGAAGCTTTCTTT. The encoded protein is CASSAGGTGPTEAFF. Together with reference TRBV5-1 and TRBJ1-1, the CDR3 gives the full variable domain: KAGVTQTPRYLIKTRGQQVTLSCSPISGHRSVSWYQQTPGQGLQFLFEYFSETQRNKGNFPGRFSGRQFSNSRSEMNVSTLELGDSALYLCASSAGGTGPTEAFFGQGTRLTVV.

This clonotype was seen a few times. CDR3 loop: CASSLARGLAGTTDTQYF. In DNA, the CDR3 is TGTGCCAGCAGTTTAGCGAGAGGACTAGCGGGAACCACAGATACGCAGTATTTT. This chain links TRBV12-3 or TRBV12-4 with TRBJ2-3, with 12 bases aligning to TRBD2. This CDR3 is built from 18 residues. The V segment lost 0 bases and the J segment 2 bases; nucleotides outside the gene matches: 6.

A few counts support this clonotype. The V call is TRBV28, the J call TRBJ2-1, with 9 bases identical to TRBD2. The CDR3 has 16 amino acids. The germline gives CDR1 MDHEN, CDR2 SYDVKM. Trimming removed 2 bases from V and 4 bases from J; junction bases left unmatched: 6. This CDR3 reads CASSLAGGPLYNEQFF. The DNA for the CDR3 is TGTGCCAGCAGTTTAGCGGGGGGGCCCTTATACAATGAGCAGTTCTTC.

This clonotype has more than one count but fewer than ten. J is TRBJ1-4 and V is TRBV30; D is undetermined. Trimming pared 2 bases from V and 8 bases from J, leaving 15 bases between. The V gene's germline CDR1 is GTSNPN and CDR2 SVGIG (reference sequence). There are 14 residues in the CDR3. The CDR3 DNA sequence: TGTGCCTGGAGTTTGGGCAGGATTAGGGAAAAACTGTTTTTT. Translating it yields CAWSLGRIREKLFF.

This clonotype was found a few times. This rearrangement joins TRBV10-3 to TRBJ1-2, with D perhaps TRBD1 (5 bases). Trimming took off 0 bases at V and 2 bases at J, with 10 bases between the two ends. Germline assignment: CDR1 ENHRY and CDR2 SYGVKD. The CDR3 has 15 residues. The CDR3 region has the DNA TGTGCCATCAGTGAGTCGGGGGAGGGGAACTATGGCTACACCTTC. This translates into CAISESGEGNYGYTF.

The rearrangement joins TRBV6-5 to TRBJ2-7; 8 bases line up with TRBD1. V trimming: 2 bases; J trimming: 4 bases; junction bases outside the gene matches: 4. The CDR3 sequence is 14 residues long. Germline V gene data show CDR1 as MNHEY and CDR2 as SVGAGI. CDR3 sequence reads: CASSYPGGGYEQYF. CDR3 nucleotide sequence: TGTGCCAGCAGTTACCCAGGGGGCGGATACGAGCAGTACTTC.

The chain employs TRBV2 and TRBJ2-2, with D hard to call. Between the trimmed V and J ends, which lost 2 bases and 4 bases, there was a span of 8 bases. In germline, CDR1 is SNHLY, CDR2 FYNNEI. The CDR3 has 14 residues. CDR3 loop: CASSEPSFTGELFF. CDR3 sequence (DNA): TGTGCCAGCAGTGAACCGTCTTTCACCGGGGAGCTGTTTTTT.

This clonotype has just a few counts. The V call is TRBV28, the J call TRBJ1-5; D gene uncertain. With 7 bases removed from V and 0 bases from J, the gap between germline ends came to 10 bases. Germline loops: CDR1 MDHEN, CDR2 SYDVKM. The CDR3 runs to 14 residues. The CDR3 here is CASNSPYSNQPQHF. DNA of the CDR3: TGTGCCAGCAATAGTCCTTATAGCAATCAGCCCCAGCATTTT.

This clonotype was detected a few times. The CDR3 DNA reads TGTGCCACCAGCAGGGGCTACCTGGGGGGCACTGAAGCTTTCTTT. Translated: CATSRGYLGGTEAFF. The chain is built from TRBV15 and TRBJ1-1, with D perhaps TRBD1 (5 bases). Trimming left V 3 bases short and J 4 bases short, with 15 bases between. This CDR3 region has 15 residues. Germline V gene lookup returns CDR1 LNHNV and CDR2 YYDKDF (reference sequence).

The gene calls are TRBV12-3 or TRBV12-4 and TRBJ2-5; D is unclear. V dropped 4 bases and J dropped 3 bases, with 12 bases sitting between them. The CDR3 contains 14 residues. The CDR3 spells CASSSPPSKETQYF. The CDR3 DNA follows: TGTGCCAGCAGTTCCCCGCCAAGCAAAGAGACCCAGTACTTC.

V usage is TRBV20-1 and J usage is TRBJ2-1; 11 nucleotides match TRBD2. The junction had 14 bases not matched to a gene; V was cut back by 6 bases and J by 4 bases. The CDR3 runs to 17 residues. Looked up from germline, CDR1 is DFQATT and CDR2 is SNEGSKA (reference sequence). CDR3 residues: CSAGWASGGKIYNEQFF. CDR3 nucleotide sequence: TGCAGTGCCGGATGGGCTAGCGGGGGGAAAATATACAATGAGCAGTTCTTC.

The rearrangement uses TRBV5-4 and TRBJ2-7; 8 nucleotides line up with TRBD2. The J segment lost 6 bases and the V segment lost 0 bases, leaving 14 bases of the junction unmatched. The CDR3 is 17 amino acids. Germline assignment: CDR1 SGHNT and CDR2 YYREEE (reference sequence). The CDR3 DNA reads as TGTGCCAGCAGCTTGGAACTACTTCCGGGGGGGCGAAGCGAGCAGTACTTC. It is translated as CASSLELLPGGRSEQYF.

CDR3 sequence: CSVEGTGPQETQYF. The CDR3, as DNA: TGCAGCGTTGAAGGGACAGGGCCCCAAGAGACCCAGTACTTC. The rearrangement uses TRBV29-1 and TRBJ2-5; TRBD1 aligns across 8 bases. The CDR3 covers 14 residues. Unmatched junction bases numbered 2, after V lost 1 base and J lost 1 base. CDR1 and CDR2 from the germline V gene are SQVTM and ANQGSEA.

DNA of the CDR3: TGTGCCAGCAGCTTAGGGGGGGGGCAGTTCTTC. Its translation is CASSLGGGQFF. This chain joins TRBV7-2 and TRBJ2-1; 7 bases agree with TRBD2. The CDR3 consists of 11 residues. The germline V gene has CDR1 SGHTA and CDR2 FQGNSA. Trimming cost V 1 base and J 12 bases; bases outside gene matches: 0.

This CDR3 reads CASSHRNSQLAGDHTGELFF. CDR3 nucleotide sequence: TGCGCCAGCAGCCATCGCAACTCTCAACTAGCGGGGGACCACACCGGGGAGCTGTTTTTT. The chain employs TRBV4-1 and TRBJ2-2; TRBD2 matches 11 bases. There are 20 residues in the CDR3. Germline V CDR1 and CDR2: MGHRA, YSYEKL. The V and J ends lost 3 bases and 3 bases, in that order; junction bases with no gene match: 15.

The chain carries TRBV12-3 or TRBV12-4 and TRBJ1-1; possibly TRBD1 for D (6 bases). The length of the CDR3 is 12 residues. V was shortened by 6 bases and J by 7 bases, with 12 bases between the two germline ends. The CDR3 sequence is CASSQGQYEAFF. Written as DNA, the CDR3 is TGTGCCAGCAGCCAAGGACAGTATGAAGCTTTCTTT.

This clonotype was found a few times. This chain joins TRBV5-1 and TRBJ2-7; possible D gene TRBD1, 5 bases. The germline V and J ends were trimmed by 0 bases and 3 bases, with 16 bases remaining between them. CDR1 and CDR2 (germline): SGHRS, YFSETQ. The CDR3 consists of 16 residues. The CDR3 is CASSLAWTSDSYEQYF. CDR3 nucleotide sequence: TGCGCCAGCAGCTTGGCATGGACATCCGACAGCTACGAGCAGTACTTC. Full variable domain (missing parts from reference TRBV5-1 and TRBJ2-7): KAGVTQTPRYLIKTRGQQVTLSCSPISGHRSVSWYQQTPGQGLQFLFEYFSETQRNKGNFPGRFSGRQFSNSRSEMNVSTLELGDSALYLCASSLAWTSDSYEQYFGPGTRLTVT.

This chain connects TRBV7-8 to TRBJ2-5; a weak D match, TRBD1 (5 bases). The CDR3 length is 15 residues. Trimming pared 9 bases from V and 1 base from J, leaving 18 bases between. Germline CDR1 and CDR2: SGHVS and FQNEAQ. The CDR3 reads CASQALYRTQETQYF. In nucleotides, the CDR3 is TGTGCCAGTCAAGCTTTGTACAGGACCCAAGAGACCCAGTACTTC. The variable domain in full, with the rest retrieved from reference TRBV7-8 and TRBJ2-5, is GAGVSQSPRYKVAKRGQDVALRCDPISGHVSLFWYQQALGQGPEFLTYFQNEAQLDKSGLPSDRFFAERPEGSVSTLKIQRTQQEDSAVYLCASQALYRTQETQYFGPGTRLLVL.